This TCR beta chain was sequenced in a study of regulatory T cells in long-lasting Graves disease. Germline values: CDR1 MDHEN, CDR2 SYDVKM. The CDR3 sequence is 15 residues long. Between the trimmed V and J ends, which lost 6 bases and 1 base, there was a span of 15 bases. Library construction for TCR beta used iRepertoire HTBI primers and Arm-PCR of CDR3 regions. Under the authors' procedure: Sequenced samples collectively carried 62 TRBV and 14 to 15 TRBJ segments. TCRdb reprocessed the multiplex PCR reads with MiXCR, giving one entry per CDR3 protein. TCRdb assigned the V and J calls; the authors' analysis was not used. Found here are approximately 350,000 distinct CDR3 sequences, around 16% of them singletons; the top ten hold around 20%. Broader study findings: Those with persistent Graves' had less TCR diversity than newly diagnosed patients.

Time point specified: newly diagnosed GD, antithyroid drugs for less than 3 months. PBMC RNA was the source of the TCR library. A blood draw put around 9.3 milliliters of peripheral blood into EDTA tubes. This clonotype has at least ten counts. Its antigen is not identified. The same data also contributed to another study, on T cells in Graves' hyperthyroidism and ophthalmopathy.

Sequenced here: peripheral blood mononuclear cells (PBMCs), sampled at new diagnosis, from a patient treated with antithyroid drugs. The genes are TRBV28 and TRBJ1-1; the D is unclear. The TCR originated in a woman younger than 30 with Graves disease. The CDR3 spells CASSPPSHKNTEAFF. CDR3 coding DNA: TGTGCCAGCAGCCCCCCATCACATAAGAACACTGAAGCTTTCTTT. Drawing the rest from reference TRBV28 and TRBJ1-1, the complete variable domain is DVKVTQSSRYLVKRTGEKVFLECVQDMDHENMFWYRQDPGLGLRLIYFSYDVKMKEKGDIPEGYSVSREKKERFSLILESASTNQTSMYLCASSPPSHKNTEAFFGQGTRLTVV.